These T cell receptor beta chains were read from a single sample in a study of blood T cells in healthy people across ages. TCRdb reanalysed the 5' RACE reads using MiXCR and keeps one entry per CDR3 protein. There are 1.8 million or so distinct CDR3 sequences in the sample; about two fifths occur only once, and under 30% lies in the top ten. Material for sequencing was blood. The receptors were gathered from a human donor in good health. CDR3s include the opening cysteine and the closing phenylalanine or tryptophan. The order of the fields is D gene, J gene, clone size, V gene, CDR3 DNA, CDR3 protein. The D gene is left open where the match is weak. Where a row states a size, it is once, few, many or the class of an expanded clone; other rows omit it.

D: NA; J: TRBJ2-1; size: once; V: TRBV29-1; DNA: TGCAGCGTTAAGATCGTGGACAATGAGCAGTTCTTC; CDR3: CSVKIVDNEQFF
D: NA; J: TRBJ2-1; size: NA; V: TRBV5-1; DNA: TGCGCCAGCAGCTTGAGTGTAGTCAACAATGAGCAGTTCTTC; CDR3: CASSLSVVNNEQFF
D: NA; J: TRBJ2-5; size: NA; V: TRBV6-1; DNA: TGTGCCAGCAGTGCATTGACAGTCCAAGAGACCCAGTACTTC; CDR3: CASSALTVQETQYF
D: TRBD2; J: TRBJ2-5; size: NA; V: TRBV7-3; DNA: TGTGCCAGCAGCTTAGTCCCAGCGGGGGCCCTCCAAGAGACCCAGTACTTC; CDR3: CASSLVPAGALQETQYF
D: TRBD1; J: TRBJ2-5; size: NA; V: TRBV9; DNA: TGTGCCAGCAGCGTTTCTGGGACAGGGCAAGAGACCCAGTACTTC; CDR3: CASSVSGTGQETQYF
D: NA; J: TRBJ2-1; size: NA; V: TRBV6-2/TRBV6-3; DNA: TGTGCCAGCAGCCGGGGGACAGTCTTCCTATTTTACAATGAGCAGTTCTTC; CDR3: CASSRGTVFLFYNEQFF
D: NA; J: TRBJ1-4; size: NA; V: TRBV20-1; DNA: TGCGGTGCCCATAACCCCGCAACTAATGAAAAACTGTTTTTT; CDR3: CGAHNPATNEKLFF
D: NA; J: TRBJ2-7; size: NA; V: TRBV7-9; DNA: TGTGCCAGCAGCCCCTCGACAGGACGGCTAAGGTACGAGCAGTACTTC; CDR3: CASSPSTGRLRYEQYF
D: NA; J: TRBJ2-7; size: few; V: TRBV3-1; DNA: TGTGCCAGCAGCCAAGAGTTAGTGCATACCTACGAGCAGTACTTC; CDR3: CASSQELVHTYEQYF
D: TRBD2; J: TRBJ2-3; size: few; V: TRBV9; DNA: TGTGCCAGCAGCGCATCGACCTCTAGCGGGTCTAGCACAGATACGCAGTATTTT; CDR3: CASSASTSSGSSTDTQYF
D: NA; J: TRBJ1-1; size: NA; V: TRBV5-1; DNA: TGCGTCAGCAGCTTGGACTCGAGGGTGGTTAGCGCTGAAGCTTTCTTT; CDR3: CVSSLDSRVVSAEAFF
D: NA; J: TRBJ1-2; size: NA; V: TRBV11-2; DNA: TGTGCCAGCAGCTTAGGGCTCGTCCCCTCCTATGGCTACACCTTC; CDR3: CASSLGLVPSYGYTF
D: NA; J: TRBJ2-5; size: NA; V: TRBV27; DNA: TGTGCCAGCAGTTTCCATGGGGCGGAGACCCAGTACTTC; CDR3: CASSFHGAETQYF
D: TRBD2; J: TRBJ2-1; size: NA; V: TRBV20-1; DNA: TGCAGTGCTAGTCTTAAGGCGGGGGGGCCATCCTGCAATGAGCAGTTCTTC; CDR3: CSASLKAGGPSCNEQFF
D: TRBD1; J: TRBJ2-7; size: NA; V: TRBV28; DNA: TGTGCCAGCAGTCGCACCTGGACAGGGTCCTACGAGCAGTACTTC; CDR3: CASSRTWTGSYEQYF
D: NA; J: TRBJ2-4; size: NA; V: TRBV12-3/TRBV12-4; DNA: TGTGCCAGCACTCTCTCAGGTGGGAGCATTCAGTACTTC; CDR3: CASTLSGGSIQYF
D: NA; J: TRBJ2-3; size: once; V: TRBV6-1; DNA: TGTGCCAGCAAGAGTTCCGGCGCAGATACGCAGTATTTT; CDR3: CASKSSGADTQYF
D: TRBD1; J: TRBJ1-2; size: few; V: TRBV7-9; DNA: TGTGCCAGCAGCAGCCGACAGGGGGAGGATGAGGGCTACACCTTC; CDR3: CASSSRQGEDEGYTF
D: NA; J: TRBJ1-4; size: NA; V: TRBV5-1; DNA: TGCGCCAGCAGCTACATAACTAATGAAAAACTGTTTTTT; CDR3: CASSYITNEKLFF
D: NA; J: TRBJ1-1; size: NA; V: TRBV6-2/TRBV6-3; DNA: TGTGCCAGCAGTTACTCGTTGGCTGAGAACACTGAAGCTTTCTTT; CDR3: CASSYSLAENTEAFF
D: TRBD1; J: TRBJ1-1; size: NA; V: TRBV29-1; DNA: TGCAGCGTTGAGGGACAGGAGAACACTGAAGCTTTCTTT; CDR3: CSVEGQENTEAFF
D: NA; J: TRBJ2-3; size: few; V: TRBV9; DNA: TGTGCCAGCAGCGTAGACACTTGGGGGACGATATTCGGATACTACACAGATACGCAGTATTTT; CDR3: CASSVDTWGTIFGYYTDTQYF
D: TRBD2; J: TRBJ2-7; size: few; V: TRBV7-9; DNA: TGTGCCAGCAGCTCTTTCGGGGGGACGTCGAACGAGCAGTACTTC; CDR3: CASSSFGGTSNEQYF
D: NA; J: TRBJ1-6; size: once; V: TRBV20-1; DNA: TGCAGTGCTAGAGACCCCGGGACTCCTAATTCACCCCTCCACTTT; CDR3: CSARDPGTPNSPLHF
D: NA; J: TRBJ1-4; size: few; V: TRBV7-9; DNA: TGTGCCAGCAGCTTGGGGGGTCTTGCTCCTAATGAAAAACTGTTTTTT; CDR3: CASSLGGLAPNEKLFF
D: NA; J: TRBJ2-7; size: few; V: TRBV20-1; DNA: TGCAGTGCTAGAATGGGGTCCCGCTCCTACGAGCAGTACTTC; CDR3: CSARMGSRSYEQYF
D: NA; J: TRBJ1-2; size: many; V: TRBV7-2; DNA: TGTGCCAGCAGTCCAGTCAACTATGGCTACACCTTC; CDR3: CASSPVNYGYTF
D: NA; J: TRBJ2-3; size: many; V: TRBV29-1; DNA: TGCAGCGTTGTCACCCGACAGGTTTTGCCAGATACGCAGTATTTT; CDR3: CSVVTRQVLPDTQYF
D: TRBD1; J: TRBJ2-7; size: once; V: TRBV7-9; DNA: TGTGCCAGCAGCATAGGGGACAGGGAAAACGAGCAGTACTTC; CDR3: CASSIGDRENEQYF
D: NA; J: TRBJ2-7; size: NA; V: TRBV29-1; DNA: TGCAGCGTTGAGCGGGGAGGCTACGAGCAGTACTTC; CDR3: CSVERGGYEQYF
D: NA; J: TRBJ1-1; size: NA; V: TRBV10-3; DNA: TGTGCCTCCTTGGCAGGAGGCACTGAAGCTTTCTTT; CDR3: CASLAGGTEAFF
D: TRBD2; J: TRBJ2-5; size: few; V: TRBV7-2; DNA: TGTGCCAGCAGCTTAGAGTCTGCGGGGGGCCGAGAGACCCAGTACTTC; CDR3: CASSLESAGGRETQYF
D: NA; J: TRBJ2-3; size: few; V: TRBV18; DNA: TGTGCCAGCTCACCAAACGGAGGGTTCACAGATACGCAGTATTTT; CDR3: CASSPNGGFTDTQYF
D: TRBD1; J: TRBJ1-2; size: NA; V: TRBV12-3/TRBV12-4; DNA: TGTGCCAGCAGTGGGGACAGGGGGCGGAGTGGCTACACCTTC; CDR3: CASSGDRGRSGYTF
D: TRBD2; J: TRBJ2-3; size: NA; V: TRBV11-2; DNA: TGTGCCAGCCAGCAGGGAGGGCCGAGGACAGATACGCAGTATTTT; CDR3: CASQQGGPRTDTQYF
D: NA; J: TRBJ2-3; size: NA; V: TRBV6-5; DNA: TGTGCCAGCAGTTACTCGGTTCGTTGGACAGATACGCAGTATTTT; CDR3: CASSYSVRWTDTQYF
D: TRBD1; J: TRBJ1-1; size: NA; V: TRBV2; DNA: TGTGCCAGCCTAGGACAGGGCAGATACGCTTTCTTT; CDR3: CASLGQGRYAFF
D: TRBD1; J: TRBJ2-7; size: NA; V: TRBV20-1; DNA: TGCAGTGCTAGCCTCACCGGGACAGGGTCCTACGAGCAGTACTTC; CDR3: CSASLTGTGSYEQYF
D: TRBD2; J: TRBJ2-5; size: NA; V: TRBV20-1; DNA: TGCAGTGCTAGAGACATAGCGGGGGGTCATCAAGAGACCCAGTACTTC; CDR3: CSARDIAGGHQETQYF
D: NA; J: TRBJ1-2; size: NA; V: TRBV6-5; DNA: TGTGCCAGCAGGACGGACCGTTGGGGTGGCTACACCTTC; CDR3: CASRTDRWGGYTF
D: NA; J: TRBJ1-2; size: few; V: TRBV29-1; DNA: TGCAGCGTCGGACAGCCTACGGGAAACTATGGCTACACCTTC; CDR3: CSVGQPTGNYGYTF
D: TRBD2; J: TRBJ2-4; size: NA; V: TRBV5-4; DNA: TGTGCCAGCAGCTTGGCACTAGCGGAAAACATTCAGTACTTC; CDR3: CASSLALAENIQYF
D: TRBD2; J: TRBJ2-3; size: NA; V: TRBV10-3; DNA: TGTGCCATCCGAGTAGCGGGAGGCACAGATACGCAGTATTTT; CDR3: CAIRVAGGTDTQYF
D: NA; J: TRBJ2-1; size: many; V: TRBV20-1; DNA: TGCAGTGCTAGAGGAATGTGGGCTACCGACAATGAGCAGTTCTTC; CDR3: CSARGMWATDNEQFF
D: NA; J: TRBJ2-2; size: NA; V: TRBV27; DNA: TGTGCCAGCAGTTTCACCACCGGGGAGCTGTTTTTT; CDR3: CASSFTTGELFF
D: NA; J: TRBJ1-1; size: NA; V: TRBV29-1; DNA: TGCAGCGCTGTAGCAGGGATTACTGAAGCTTTCTTT; CDR3: CSAVAGITEAFF
D: NA; J: TRBJ2-3; size: few; V: TRBV15; DNA: TGTGCCACCAGCCTTCAGGGGCGGGGGCAGTATTTT; CDR3: CATSLQGRGQYF
D: TRBD2; J: TRBJ2-1; size: once; V: TRBV24-1; DNA: TGTGCCACCAGTGATATTGGGACTAGCCCCAATGAGCAGTTCTTC; CDR3: CATSDIGTSPNEQFF
D: TRBD1; J: TRBJ1-4; size: NA; V: TRBV28; DNA: TGTGCCAGCAGTCCCGCAGGGGGCGCGTCTAATGAAAAACTGTTTTTT; CDR3: CASSPAGGASNEKLFF
D: TRBD1; J: TRBJ2-5; size: NA; V: TRBV6-5; DNA: TGTGCCAGCAGACAGGGGGTGATTAGGGAGACCCAGTACTTC; CDR3: CASRQGVIRETQYF
D: TRBD2; J: TRBJ2-5; size: NA; V: TRBV6-6; DNA: TGTGCCAGCAGTTACTCAGCGGGGGCCTTACAAGAGACCCAGTACTTC; CDR3: CASSYSAGALQETQYF
D: NA; J: TRBJ2-1; size: few; V: TRBV2; DNA: TGTGCCAGCCCGAGAAGGGGGGGCTCCTTTAGCTCCTACAATGAGCAGTTCTTC; CDR3: CASPRRGGSFSSYNEQFF
D: NA; J: TRBJ1-2; size: few; V: TRBV20-1; DNA: TGCAGTGCTAGCCAAAAGACAGACACCTATGGCTACACCTTC; CDR3: CSASQKTDTYGYTF
D: NA; J: TRBJ1-2; size: NA; V: TRBV4-3; DNA: TGCGCCAGCAGCCAAGAAAGGGGGACCCTCTTTAGGGGCTACACCTTC; CDR3: CASSQERGTLFRGYTF
D: NA; J: TRBJ2-1; size: few; V: TRBV2; DNA: TGTGCCAGCAGTGTGGTCGGTGAGCAGTTCTTC; CDR3: CASSVVGEQFF
D: NA; J: TRBJ2-4; size: few; V: TRBV7-2; DNA: TGTGCCAGCAGCAGTTTCCAACGTGGTGAGCAGTACTTC; CDR3: CASSSFQRGEQYF
D: TRBD2; J: TRBJ2-1; size: few; V: TRBV7-9; DNA: TGTGCCAGCAGCTTAGCGCGAAGCGGGGGGGCGAAAAATGAGCAGTTCTTC; CDR3: CASSLARSGGAKNEQFF
D: NA; J: TRBJ2-6; size: NA; V: TRBV29-1; DNA: TGCAGCGTTTGGGCAAGTTCTGGGGCCAACGTCCTGACTTTC; CDR3: CSVWASSGANVLTF
D: TRBD1; J: TRBJ2-3; size: NA; V: TRBV6-6; DNA: TGTGCCAGCAGTACCCAAACAGGGGTTAGCACAGATACGCAGTATTTT; CDR3: CASSTQTGVSTDTQYF
D: NA; J: TRBJ2-7; size: few; V: TRBV28; DNA: TGTGCCAGCACGTCGGACAGATACGAGCAGTACTTC; CDR3: CASTSDRYEQYF